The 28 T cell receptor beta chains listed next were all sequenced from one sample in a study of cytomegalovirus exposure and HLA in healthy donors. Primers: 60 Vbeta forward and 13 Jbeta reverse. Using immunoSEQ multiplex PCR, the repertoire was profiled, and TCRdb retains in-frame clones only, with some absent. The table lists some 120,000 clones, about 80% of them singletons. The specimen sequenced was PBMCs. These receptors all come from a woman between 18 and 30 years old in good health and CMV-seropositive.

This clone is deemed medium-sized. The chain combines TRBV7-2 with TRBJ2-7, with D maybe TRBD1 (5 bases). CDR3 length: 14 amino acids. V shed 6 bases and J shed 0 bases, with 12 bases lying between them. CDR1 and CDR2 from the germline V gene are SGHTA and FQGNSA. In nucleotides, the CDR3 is TGTGCCAGCAGAGGGGCGGCGAGCTCCTACGAGCAGTACTTC. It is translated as CASRGAASSYEQYF.

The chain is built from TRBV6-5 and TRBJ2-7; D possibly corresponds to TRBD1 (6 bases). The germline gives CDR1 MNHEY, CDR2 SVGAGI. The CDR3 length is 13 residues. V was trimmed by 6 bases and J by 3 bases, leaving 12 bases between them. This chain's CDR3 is CASSRTAIYEQYF. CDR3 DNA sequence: TGTGCCAGCAGCCGGACAGCAATCTACGAGCAGTACTTC.

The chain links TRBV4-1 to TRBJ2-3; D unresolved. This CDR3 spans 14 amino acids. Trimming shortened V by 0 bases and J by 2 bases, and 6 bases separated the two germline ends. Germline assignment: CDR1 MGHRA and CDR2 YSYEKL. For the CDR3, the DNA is TGCGCCAGCAGCCAAGAATCCTCCACAGATACGCAGTATTTT. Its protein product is CASSQESSTDTQYF.

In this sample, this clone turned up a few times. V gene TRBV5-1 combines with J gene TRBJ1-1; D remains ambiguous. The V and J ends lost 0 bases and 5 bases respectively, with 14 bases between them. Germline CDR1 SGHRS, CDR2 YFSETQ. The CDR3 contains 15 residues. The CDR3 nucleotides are TGCGCCAGCAGCTTGGGAGGTCACCCCGGGACTGAAGCTTTCTTT. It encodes CASSLGGHPGTEAFF. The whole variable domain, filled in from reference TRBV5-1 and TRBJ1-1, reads KAGVTQTPRYLIKTRGQQVTLSCSPISGHRSVSWYQQTPGQGLQFLFEYFSETQRNKGNFPGRFSGRQFSNSRSEMNVSTLELGDSALYLCASSLGGHPGTEAFFGQGTRLTVV.

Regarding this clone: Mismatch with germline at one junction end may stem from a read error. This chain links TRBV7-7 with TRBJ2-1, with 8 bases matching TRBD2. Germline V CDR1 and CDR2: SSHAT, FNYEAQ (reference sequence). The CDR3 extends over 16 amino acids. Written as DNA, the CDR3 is TGTGCTAGCAGCTTAGGAGGACTAGCACTTTACAATGAGCAGTTCTTC. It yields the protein CASSLGGLALYNEQFF.

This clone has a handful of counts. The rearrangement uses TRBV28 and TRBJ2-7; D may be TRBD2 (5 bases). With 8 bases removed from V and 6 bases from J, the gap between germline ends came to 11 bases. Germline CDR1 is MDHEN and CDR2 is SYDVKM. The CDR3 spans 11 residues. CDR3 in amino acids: CASRLASEQYF. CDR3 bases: TGTGCCAGCCGATTAGCGAGCGAGCAGTACTTC.

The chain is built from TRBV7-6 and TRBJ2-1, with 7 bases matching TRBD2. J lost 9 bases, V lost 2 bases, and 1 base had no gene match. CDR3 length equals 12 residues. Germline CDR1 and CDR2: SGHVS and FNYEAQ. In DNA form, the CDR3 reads TGTGCCAGCAGCTTAAGGGAGGGTGAGCAGTTCTTC. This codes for CASSLREGEQFF.

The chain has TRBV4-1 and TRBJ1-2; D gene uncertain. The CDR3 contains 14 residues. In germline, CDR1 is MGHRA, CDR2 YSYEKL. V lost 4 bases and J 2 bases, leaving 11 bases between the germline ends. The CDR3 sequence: CASSRGGLNYGYTF. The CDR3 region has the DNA TGCGCCAGCAGCCGAGGAGGATTAAACTATGGCTACACCTTC.

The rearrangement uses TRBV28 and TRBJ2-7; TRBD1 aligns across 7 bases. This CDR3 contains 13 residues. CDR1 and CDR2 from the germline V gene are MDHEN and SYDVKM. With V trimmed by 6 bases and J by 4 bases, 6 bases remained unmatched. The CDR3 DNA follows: TGTGCCAGCAGCGGACAGGTGACATACGAGCAGTACTTC. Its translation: CASSGQVTYEQYF.

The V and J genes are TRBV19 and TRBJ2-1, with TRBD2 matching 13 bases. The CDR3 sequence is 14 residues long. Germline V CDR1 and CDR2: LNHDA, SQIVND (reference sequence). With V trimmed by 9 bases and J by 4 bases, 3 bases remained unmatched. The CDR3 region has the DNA TGTGCCAGCAAACTAGCGGGAGGGTACAATGAGCAGTTCTTC. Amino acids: CASKLAGGYNEQFF.

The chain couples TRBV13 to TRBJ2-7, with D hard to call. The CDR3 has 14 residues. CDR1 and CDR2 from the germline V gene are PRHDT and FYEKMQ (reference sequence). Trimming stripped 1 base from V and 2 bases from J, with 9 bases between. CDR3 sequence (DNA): TGTGCCAGCAGCTTAGAAGCGCGACCCTACGAGCAGTACTTC. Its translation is CASSLEARPYEQYF.

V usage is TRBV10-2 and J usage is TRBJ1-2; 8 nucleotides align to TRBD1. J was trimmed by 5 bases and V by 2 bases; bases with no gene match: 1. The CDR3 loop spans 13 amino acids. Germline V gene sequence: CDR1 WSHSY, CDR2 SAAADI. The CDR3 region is CASSEGQGYGYTF. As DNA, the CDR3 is TGCGCCAGCAGTGAGGGACAGGGTTATGGCTACACCTTC.

This chain's CDR3 is CASSPGTENQPQHF. CDR3 in DNA: TGTGCCAGCAGCCCCGGCACGGAGAATCAGCCCCAGCATTTT. The chain carries TRBV28 and TRBJ1-5; no definite D call. Looked up from germline, CDR1 is MDHEN and CDR2 is SYDVKM. The CDR3 length is 14 residues. Trimming took 6 bases from V and 4 from J, leaving 13 bases between them.

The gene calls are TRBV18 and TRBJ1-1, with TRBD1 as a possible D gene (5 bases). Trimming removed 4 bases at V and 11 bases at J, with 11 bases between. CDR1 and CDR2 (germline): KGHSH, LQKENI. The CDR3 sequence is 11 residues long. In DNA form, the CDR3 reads TGTGCCAGCTCACTGACACAGGCTGCTTTCTTT. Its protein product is CASSLTQAAFF.

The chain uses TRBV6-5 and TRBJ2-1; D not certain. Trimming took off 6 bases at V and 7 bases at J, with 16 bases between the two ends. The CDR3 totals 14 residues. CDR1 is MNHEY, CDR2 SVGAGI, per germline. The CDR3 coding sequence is TGTGCCAGCAGCTTAGAGCCCCGTCGGAATGAGCAGTTCTTC. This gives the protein CASSLEPRRNEQFF.

The CDR3 sequence is CASSLKGGGAPMGTDTQYF. The CDR3 DNA sequence: TGTGCCAGCAGCTTAAAAGGCGGGGGAGCCCCTATGGGCACAGATACGCAGTATTTT. This chain joins TRBV7-3 and TRBJ2-3; TRBD2 matches 7 bases. Looked up from germline, CDR1 is SGHTA and CDR2 is FQGTGA. V trimming: 1 base; J trimming: 1 base; junction bases outside the gene matches: 14. The CDR3 runs 19 residues.

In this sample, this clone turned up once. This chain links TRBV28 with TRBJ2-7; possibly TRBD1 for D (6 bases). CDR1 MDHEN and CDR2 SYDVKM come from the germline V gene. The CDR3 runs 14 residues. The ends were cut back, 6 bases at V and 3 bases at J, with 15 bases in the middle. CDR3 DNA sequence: TGTGCCAGCAGGGCTACAGGGCGACACTACGAGCAGTACTTC. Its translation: CASRATGRHYEQYF.

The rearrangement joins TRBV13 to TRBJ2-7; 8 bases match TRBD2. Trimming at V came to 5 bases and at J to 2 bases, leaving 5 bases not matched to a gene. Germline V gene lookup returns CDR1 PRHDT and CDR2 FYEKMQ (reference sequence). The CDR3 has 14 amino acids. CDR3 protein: CASSPGTRAYEQYF. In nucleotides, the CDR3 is TGTGCCAGCAGCCCCGGGACTAGAGCCTACGAGCAGTACTTC.

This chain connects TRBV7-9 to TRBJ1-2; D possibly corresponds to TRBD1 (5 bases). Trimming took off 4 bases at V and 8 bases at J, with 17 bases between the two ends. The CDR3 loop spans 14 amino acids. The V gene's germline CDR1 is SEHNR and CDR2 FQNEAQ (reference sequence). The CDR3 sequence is CASSSQGDLRGYTF. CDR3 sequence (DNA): TGTGCCAGCAGCTCCCAGGGCGACCTTAGGGGCTACACCTTC.

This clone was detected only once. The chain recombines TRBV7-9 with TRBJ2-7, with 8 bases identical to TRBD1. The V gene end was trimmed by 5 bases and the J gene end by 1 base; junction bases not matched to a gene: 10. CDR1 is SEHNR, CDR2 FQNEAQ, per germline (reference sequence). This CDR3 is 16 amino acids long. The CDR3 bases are TGTGCCAGCAGCGATTTTACCGGGACAGGTTCCTACGAGCAGTACTTC. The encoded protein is CASSDFTGTGSYEQYF.

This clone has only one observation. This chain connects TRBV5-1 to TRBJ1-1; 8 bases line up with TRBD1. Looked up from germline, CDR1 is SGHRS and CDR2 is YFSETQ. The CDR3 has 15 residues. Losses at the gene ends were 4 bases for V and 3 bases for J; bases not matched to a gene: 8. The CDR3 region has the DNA TGCGCCAGCAGCCGTTGGACAGGGACGGACACTGAAGCTTTCTTT. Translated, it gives CASSRWTGTDTEAFF. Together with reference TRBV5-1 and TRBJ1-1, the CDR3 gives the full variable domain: KAGVTQTPRYLIKTRGQQVTLSCSPISGHRSVSWYQQTPGQGLQFLFEYFSETQRNKGNFPGRFSGRQFSNSRSEMNVSTLELGDSALYLCASSRWTGTDTEAFFGQGTRLTVV.

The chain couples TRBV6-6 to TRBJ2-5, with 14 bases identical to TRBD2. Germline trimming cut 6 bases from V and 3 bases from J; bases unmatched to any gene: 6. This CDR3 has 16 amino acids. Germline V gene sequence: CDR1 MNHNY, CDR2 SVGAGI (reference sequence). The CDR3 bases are TGTGCCAGCAGGGATAGACTAGCGGGAGGGGAAGAGACCCAGTACTTC. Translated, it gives CASRDRLAGGEETQYF.

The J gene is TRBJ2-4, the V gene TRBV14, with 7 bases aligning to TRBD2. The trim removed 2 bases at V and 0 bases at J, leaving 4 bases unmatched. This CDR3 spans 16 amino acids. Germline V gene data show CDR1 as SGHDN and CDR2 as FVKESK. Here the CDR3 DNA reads TGTGCCAGCAGCCAATGGGGGGGAGCAGCCAAAAACATTCAGTACTTC. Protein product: CASSQWGGAAKNIQYF.

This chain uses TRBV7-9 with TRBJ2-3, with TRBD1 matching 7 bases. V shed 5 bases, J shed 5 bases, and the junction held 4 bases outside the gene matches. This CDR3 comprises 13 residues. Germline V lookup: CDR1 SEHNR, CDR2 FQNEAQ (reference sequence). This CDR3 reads CASSKTGVDTQYF. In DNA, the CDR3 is TGTGCCAGCAGCAAAACAGGGGTAGATACGCAGTATTTT.

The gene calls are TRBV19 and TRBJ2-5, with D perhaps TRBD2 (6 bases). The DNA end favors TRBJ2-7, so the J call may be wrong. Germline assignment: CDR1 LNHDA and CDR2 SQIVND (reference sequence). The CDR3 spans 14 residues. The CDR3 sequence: CASSSRLGAYEQYF. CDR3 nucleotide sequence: TGTGCCAGTAGTTCACGACTAGGGGCCTACGAGCAGTACTTC.

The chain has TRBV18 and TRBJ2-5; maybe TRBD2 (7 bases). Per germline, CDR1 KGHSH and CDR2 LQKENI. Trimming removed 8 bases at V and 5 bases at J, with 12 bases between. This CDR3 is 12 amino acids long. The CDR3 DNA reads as TGTGCCAGCCTACAGGGAGGGGAGACCCAGTACTTC. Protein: CASLQGGETQYF.

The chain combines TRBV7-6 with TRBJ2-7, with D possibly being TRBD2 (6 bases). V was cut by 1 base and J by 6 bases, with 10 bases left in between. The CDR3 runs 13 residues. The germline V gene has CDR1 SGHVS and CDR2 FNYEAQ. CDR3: CASSLGGTAEQYF. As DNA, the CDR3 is TGTGCCAGCAGCTTAGGCGGGACGGCCGAGCAGTACTTC.

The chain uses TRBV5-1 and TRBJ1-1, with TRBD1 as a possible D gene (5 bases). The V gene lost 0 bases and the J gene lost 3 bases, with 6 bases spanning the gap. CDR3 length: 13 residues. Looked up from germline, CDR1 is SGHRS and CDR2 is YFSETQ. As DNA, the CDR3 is TGCGCCAGCAGCTTGGCCAGGGACACTGAAGCTTTCTTT. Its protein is CASSLARDTEAFF.